This record concerns one TCR beta chain sequence. The antigen remains unidentified. Profiling relied on immunoSEQ multiplex PCR, and the TCRdb table lists in-frame clones only, not all of them. The data contain about 150,000 clones, roughly nine tenths of them seen just once; the ten biggest clones take up 6.9%. This entry comes from a study of T cell responses to AZD1222 COVID-19 vaccine. Study-level points and caveats: Nearly half of spike-specific TCRs reportedly go after variant regions that carry no mutations. Most donors were white British and more were female, and clonal diversity was possibly underestimated. Of the AZD1222 recipients, only 5 or 6 were seropositive at baseline. The span of vaccine-associated CD4 TCRs extended across spike, with dominance at 160-218 and 743-854.

The ends were cut back, 10 bases at V and 5 bases at J, with 10 bases in the middle. Germline V gene data show CDR1 as SNHLY and CDR2 as FYNNEI. The CDR3 extends over 11 amino acids. Sequenced material: peripheral blood, taken after recovery from COVID-19. The chain recombines TRBV2 with TRBJ2-3; D possibly uses TRBD1 or TRBD2 (5 bases each). The TCR sequence derives from an adult who had recovered from COVID-19. CDR3 DNA sequence: TGTGCCATCGGGACGGGAGATACGCAGTATTTT. Amino acids: CAIGTGDTQYF.